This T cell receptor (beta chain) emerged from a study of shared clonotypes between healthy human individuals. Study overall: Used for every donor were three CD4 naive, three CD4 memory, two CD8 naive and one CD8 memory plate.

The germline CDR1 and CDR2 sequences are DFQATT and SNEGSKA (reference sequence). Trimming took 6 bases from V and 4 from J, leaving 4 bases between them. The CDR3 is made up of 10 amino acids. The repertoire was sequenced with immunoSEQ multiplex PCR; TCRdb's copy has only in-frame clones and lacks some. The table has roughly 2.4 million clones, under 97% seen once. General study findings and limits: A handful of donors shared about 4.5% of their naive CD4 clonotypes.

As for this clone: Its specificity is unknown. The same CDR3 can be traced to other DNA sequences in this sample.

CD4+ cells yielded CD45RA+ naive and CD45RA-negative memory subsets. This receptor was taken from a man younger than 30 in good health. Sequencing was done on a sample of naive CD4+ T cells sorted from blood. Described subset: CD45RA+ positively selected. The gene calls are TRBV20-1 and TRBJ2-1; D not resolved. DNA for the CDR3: TGCAGTGCGGGGTACAATGAGCAGTTCTTC. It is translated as CSAGYNEQFF.